The 10 T cell receptor beta chains below come from one sample, sequenced in a study of regulatory T cells in long-lasting Graves disease (dated by TCRdb to the early 2020s). The time point label for this specimen denotes: newly diagnosed GD, antithyroid drugs for less than 3 months. RNA was extracted from PBMCs in TRIzol for both TCR sequencing and RNA sequencing. The method was multiplex PCR. Reads for this sample came from an Illumina HiSeq 4000. CDR3 regions were amplified by Arm-PCR with iRepertoire HTBI primers to construct TCR beta libraries. TCRdb trimmed public reads at Q25 via fastp, called clones via MiXCR and kept in-frame beta chains. Rows matching on CDR3 protein sequence are summarized as one entry with the most common DNA and genes. The sample data list some 600,000 distinct CDR3 sequences, and about 15% of these were observed just once. 9.5% to 15% of the sample comes from the top ten.

These records were also assigned to another study, of T cells in Graves' hyperthyroidism and ophthalmopathy.

The sequences come from peripheral blood mononuclear cells (PBMCs), collected at new diagnosis, from a patient treated with antithyroid drugs. All receptors come from a man aged 18-30 years with Graves disease. Donor details come from another sample of the same person, matched by shared clones.

This clonotype showed up many times. This chain links TRBV3-1 with TRBJ2-7; maybe TRBD1 (5 bases). Between the trimmed V and J ends, which lost 1 base and 7 bases, there was a span of 17 bases. The CDR3 extends over 15 amino acids. Germline lookup yields CDR1 LGHDT and CDR2 YNNKEL (reference sequence). CDR3 loop: CASSQVQVLSEEQYF. The CDR3 bases are TGTGCCAGCAGCCAAGTACAGGTACTCTCGGAGGAGCAGTACTTC.

This clonotype was detected only a few times. This chain uses TRBV27 with TRBJ1-2; 7 bases are a match to TRBD1. The V segment lost 0 bases and the J segment 3 bases; nucleotides outside the gene matches: 7. In germline, CDR1 is MNHEY, CDR2 SMNVEV (reference sequence). The CDR3 extends over 16 amino acids. The CDR3: CASSLSKGTVDYGYTF. Written as DNA, the CDR3 is TGTGCCAGCAGTTTATCGAAGGGGACAGTGGACTATGGCTACACCTTC.

This clonotype came up a few times. The V and J genes are TRBV10-3 and TRBJ2-3; 8 positions agree with TRBD2. CDR3 size: 17 residues. The V and J ends lost 2 bases and 3 bases, in that order; junction bases with no gene match: 10. Germline V lookup: CDR1 ENHRY, CDR2 SYGVKD. DNA of the CDR3: TGTGCCATCAGTGAGATAGCGGGGTCAGCCGGGACAGATACGCAGTATTTT. Its protein is CAISEIAGSAGTDTQYF.

This clonotype was detected a few times. V and J are TRBV9 and TRBJ2-2; possible D gene TRBD2, 5 bases. V lost 4 bases and J lost 2, with 15 bases in between. The germline V gene encodes CDR1 SGDLS and CDR2 YYNGEE. The CDR3 spans 16 residues. The CDR3 region has the DNA TGTGCCAGCAGCCTCCGTGGCGGGCCTAACACCGGGGAGCTGTTTTTT. Residues: CASSLRGGPNTGELFF.

This clonotype occurred many times. The chain recombines TRBV5-1 with TRBJ2-3, with D uncertain. V lost 4 bases and J 5 bases, leaving 11 bases between the germline ends. The CDR3 has 13 amino acids. Germline CDR1 and CDR2: SGHRS and YFSETQ. The CDR3: CASSPGYEDTQYF. DNA of the CDR3: TGCGCCAGCAGCCCCGGTTATGAAGATACGCAGTATTTT.

This clonotype was picked up many times. J is TRBJ2-3 and V is TRBV18; TRBD1 matches 10 bases. The germline V gene has CDR1 KGHSH and CDR2 LQKENI. This CDR3 comprises 15 residues. V lost 5 bases and J lost 6; bases outside the gene matches: 8. CDR3 sequence: CASSSRDRGWDTQYF. CDR3 bases: TGTGCCAGCTCATCCCGGGACAGGGGTTGGGATACGCAGTATTTT.

At least ten counts were recorded for this clonotype. This chain joins TRBV5-1 and TRBJ2-3, with D possibly TRBD2 on 6 matching bases. V shed 0 bases and J shed 2 bases, with 13 bases lying between them. This CDR3 is 16 amino acids long. Germline CDR1 is SGHRS and CDR2 is YFSETQ. The CDR3 region has the DNA TGCGCCAGCAGCTTGGTCGGGAGTGAAAACACAGATACGCAGTATTTT. Translation gives CASSLVGSENTDTQYF. Supplemented by reference TRBV5-1 and TRBJ2-3, the full variable domain reads KAGVTQTPRYLIKTRGQQVTLSCSPISGHRSVSWYQQTPGQGLQFLFEYFSETQRNKGNFPGRFSGRQFSNSRSEMNVSTLELGDSALYLCASSLVGSENTDTQYFGPGTRLTVL.

Regarding this clonotype: A much larger clonotype is one base distant, so this may be a read error. V is TRBV6-1 and J is TRBJ2-5; 10 bases fit TRBD2. The CDR3 extends over 15 amino acids. Germline lookup yields CDR1 MNHNS and CDR2 SASEGT. This CDR3 reads CASSRYLAGAETRYF. The DNA of the CDR3 is TGTGCCAGCAGTAGATACCTAGCGGGAGCAGAGACCCGGTACTTC.

This clonotype was observed at least ten times. The chain's CDR3 is CSAPLPRGAGDEQYF. Here the CDR3 DNA reads TGCAGTGCTCCCCTTCCCCGGGGGGCCGGGGACGAGCAGTACTTC. This sequence joins TRBV20-1 and TRBJ2-7, with D maybe TRBD2 (7 bases). This CDR3 is built from 15 residues. V was trimmed by 5 bases and J by 5 bases, leaving 22 bases between them. Germline V lookup: CDR1 DFQATT, CDR2 SNEGSKA (reference sequence).

This clonotype was detected ten times or more. The rearrangement links TRBV18 to TRBJ2-7; D call uncertain. Germline V gene sequence: CDR1 KGHSH, CDR2 LQKENI. The CDR3 is made up of 15 amino acids. Trimming left V 0 bases short and J 1 base short, with 10 bases between. The CDR3 loop is CASSPPGSGSYEQYF. For the CDR3, the DNA is TGTGCCAGCTCACCACCGGGTAGTGGGTCCTACGAGCAGTACTTC. Looking up the rest from reference TRBV18 and TRBJ2-7 gives the full variable domain: NAGVMQNPRHLVRRRGQEARLRCSPMKGHSHVYWYRQLPEEGLKFMVYLQKENIIDESGMPKERFSAEFPKEGPSILRIQQVVRGDSAAYFCASSPPGSGSYEQYFGPGTRLTVT.